The present entry profiles one TCR beta chain with its context. As yet, its antigen is unknown. Generated by immunoSEQ multiplex PCR, the TCRdb table keeps only in-frame clones and is missing some. The sample shows roughly 2 million clones, roughly 96% of them seen only once. The data belong to a study of shared clonotypes between healthy human individuals. Study background: Per donor, CD8 memory used one plate, CD8 naive used two, CD4 memory used three and CD4 naive used three. Findings of the study overall: Sharing across four donors was seen in roughly 5% of naive CD4 clonotypes.

Source material: naive CD4+ T cells sorted from blood. The sample's subset: CD45RA+ positively selected. The TCR originated in a man aged 18 to 29 in good health.

The CDR3 DNA reads TGCGCCAGCAGCGAAGCGTCTAGCGGGAGTTGGGGGCAGTACTTC. It codes for CASSEASSGSWGQYF. The chain joins TRBV5-1 to TRBJ2-7; 10 bases are shared with TRBD2. This CDR3 is built from 15 residues. With 4 bases clipped from V and 9 bases from J, the junction kept 13 bases outside the gene matches. CDR1 is SGHRS and CDR2 is YFSETQ in the germline V gene.